The 28 T cell receptor beta chains reported below all come from one sample, sequenced in a study of blood T cell repertoires in COVID-19. Profiled with immunoSEQ multiplex PCR; TCRdb holds only in-frame clones, not every one. The table shows hundreds of thousands of clones, with around 80% occurring only once. The sample consisted of peripheral blood. Receptor source: a woman older than 75 with active or convalescent COVID-19.

The chain employs TRBV9 and TRBJ1-5; D may be TRBD1 (5 bases). The CDR3 length is 13 residues. V shed 0 bases and J shed 9 bases, with 10 bases lying between them. Germline V gene lookup returns CDR1 SGDLS and CDR2 YYNGEE. The chain's CDR3 is CASSVGGGGPQHF. The CDR3 region has the DNA TGTGCCAGCAGCGTAGGGGGGGGAGGGCCCCAGCATTTT.

V and J are TRBV10-3 and TRBJ2-7, with 9 bases aligning to TRBD2. From germline, CDR1 is ENHRY and CDR2 SYGVKD. V shed 2 bases and J 4 bases; nucleotides not matched to a gene: 9. The CDR3 has 16 amino acids. Written as DNA, the CDR3 is TGTGCCATCAGTGAGGGGGGTCGAGCGGGAGGTTACGAGCAGTACTTC. Translating gives CAISEGGRAGGYEQYF.

The gene calls are TRBV29-1 and TRBJ2-3; TRBD2 matches 8 bases. Germline CDR1 and CDR2: SQVTM and ANQGSEA. Trimming at V came to 5 bases and at J to 3 bases, leaving 10 bases not matched to a gene. This CDR3 spans 15 amino acids. CDR3 nucleotides: TGCAGCGTTCCCCTACTAGCGGAGGGGACAGATACGCAGTATTTT. This encodes CSVPLLAEGTDTQYF.

As concerns this clone: The same CDR3 also results from other DNA sequences found in this sample. The CDR3 region is CASSSGLAGAETQYF. The CDR3 DNA sequence: TGTGCCAGCAGCTCAGGACTAGCGGGGGCGGAGACCCAGTACTTC. This chain uses TRBV9 with TRBJ2-5, with 13 positions matching TRBD2. This CDR3 has 15 residues. The germline gives CDR1 SGDLS, CDR2 YYNGEE. V lost 4 bases to trimming and J lost 5 bases; unmatched junction nucleotides: 5.

In its sample, this clone was seen many times. The V call is TRBV14, the J call TRBJ2-3; unclear D gene. From germline, CDR1 is SGHDN and CDR2 FVKESK. The CDR3 is 13 amino acids. Trimming stripped 2 bases from V and 6 bases from J, with 9 bases between. The CDR3 region has the DNA TGTGCCAGCAGCCAATGGGCAGTCGATACGCAGTATTTT. Protein: CASSQWAVDTQYF.

This sequence joins TRBV7-8 and TRBJ1-2; D unclear. This CDR3 comprises 12 residues. Germline CDR1 SGHVS, CDR2 FQNEAQ. Trimming pared 5 bases from V and 7 bases from J, leaving 11 bases between. CDR3 in DNA: TGTGCCAGCAGCCTCCCCCCGGGTGGCTACACCTTC. It encodes CASSLPPGGYTF.

V usage is TRBV11-3 and J usage is TRBJ2-3, with TRBD2 as a possible D gene (5 bases). Deletions cut 1 base from V and 6 bases from J, with 11 bases between. The CDR3 contains 14 residues. Looked up from germline, CDR1 is SGHNT and CDR2 is YENEEA. The CDR3 nucleotides read TGTGCCAGCAGCTTAGGGGAGTTTCCCGATACGCAGTATTTT. Its translation is CASSLGEFPDTQYF.

CDR3 sequence reads: CASSHPGSPDTQYF. The CDR3 nucleotides read TGCGCCAGCAGCCACCCGGGGTCCCCAGATACGCAGTATTTT. The chain uses TRBV5-1 and TRBJ2-3, with D perhaps TRBD2 (5 bases). Trimming shortened V by 4 bases and J by 4 bases, and 13 bases separated the two germline ends. Per the germline V gene, CDR1 is SGHRS and CDR2 is YFSETQ. The CDR3 extends over 14 amino acids.

This clone was recorded once. The chain uses TRBV7-6 and TRBJ2-7; 10 positions agree with TRBD2. Germline V gene data show CDR1 as SGHVS and CDR2 as FNYEAQ. The CDR3 loop spans 15 amino acids. After removal of 5 bases from V and 5 bases from J, the junction contained 9 bases not matched to a gene. CDR3 coding DNA: TGTGCCAGCAGCCTCTCTAGCGGGAGCCATCACGAGCAGTACTTC. It encodes CASSLSSGSHHEQYF.

This rearrangement joins TRBV9 to TRBJ1-3; 8 positions match TRBD1. This CDR3 is 17 amino acids long. Trimming cost V 0 bases and J 3 bases; bases outside gene matches: 8. Germline lookup yields CDR1 SGDLS and CDR2 YYNGEE. CDR3 amino acids: CASSVVPQGAGGNTIYF. The CDR3 bases are TGTGCCAGCAGCGTAGTTCCTCAGGGGGCTGGTGGAAACACCATATATTTT.

The rearrangement joins TRBV28 to TRBJ2-2, with 11 bases lining up with TRBD2. Losses at the gene ends were 9 bases for V and 5 bases for J; bases not matched to a gene: 11. Per the germline V gene, CDR1 is MDHEN and CDR2 is SYDVKM. The CDR3 covers 16 residues. The CDR3 region has the DNA TGTGCCAGTCATAGCGGGGGGGCGATAGGTACCGGGGAGCTGTTTTTT. It translates to CASHSGGAIGTGELFF. Full variable domain (outside the CDR3, taken from reference TRBV28 and TRBJ2-2): DVKVTQSSRYLVKRTGEKVFLECVQDMDHENMFWYRQDPGLGLRLIYFSYDVKMKEKGDIPEGYSVSREKKERFSLILESASTNQTSMYLCASHSGGAIGTGELFFGEGSRLTVL.

The gene calls are TRBV28 and TRBJ1-2; no firm D call. CDR1 and CDR2 (germline): MDHEN, SYDVKM. Trimming stripped 2 bases from V and 3 bases from J, with 7 bases between. The CDR3 spans 13 residues. CDR3 region: CASSLNKYYGYTF. Here the CDR3 DNA reads TGTGCCAGCAGTTTAAACAAGTACTATGGCTACACCTTC.

V usage is TRBV4-1 and J usage is TRBJ2-1; TRBD2 matches at 10 bases. The CDR3 has 17 residues. V trimming: 3 bases; J trimming: 1 base; junction bases outside the gene matches: 6. CDR1 is MGHRA and CDR2 is YSYEKL in the germline V gene. This chain's CDR3 is CASSQRTSGNSYNEQFF. The CDR3 coding sequence is TGCGCCAGCAGCCAGCGAACTAGCGGGAATTCCTACAATGAGCAGTTCTTC.

V is TRBV19 and J is TRBJ2-3, with D possibly matching TRBD2 (7 bases). Germline CDR1 LNHDA, CDR2 SQIVND (reference sequence). V lost 2 bases, J lost 2 bases, and 20 bases lay in between. The CDR3 runs 18 residues. This CDR3 is CASSISGGAPLSTDTQYF. CDR3 nucleotides: TGTGCCAGTAGTATATCGGGGGGCGCCCCCCTTTCCACAGATACGCAGTATTTT.

V gene TRBV24-1 combines with J gene TRBJ2-5; D is possibly TRBD2 (6 bases). Germline CDR1 KGHDR, CDR2 SFDVKD. V dropped 4 bases and J dropped 2 bases, with 7 bases sitting between them. The CDR3 runs to 13 residues. CDR3 nucleotide sequence: TGTGCCACCAGTGACGGGGGACAAGAGACCCAGTACTTC. Translated, it gives CATSDGGQETQYF.

This clone was seen a handful of times. J is TRBJ2-1 and V is TRBV7-6, with TRBD2 matching over 11 bases. J lost 2 bases, V lost 4 bases, and 7 bases had no gene match. This CDR3 has 17 amino acids. Germline V gene lookup returns CDR1 SGHVS and CDR2 FNYEAQ. The CDR3 DNA sequence: TGTGCCAGCAGCTCGAGACTAGCGGGATGGACCTACAATGAGCAGTTCTTC. Translated, it gives CASSSRLAGWTYNEQFF.

This clone was observed once. This chain links TRBV18 with TRBJ2-6, with TRBD1 identical over 7 bases. Unmatched junction bases numbered 7, after V lost 8 bases and J lost 0 bases. This CDR3 comprises 16 residues. CDR1 is KGHSH and CDR2 is LQKENI in the germline V gene. The CDR3 loop is CASKTGLDSGANVLTF. The CDR3 bases are TGTGCCAGCAAGACAGGGCTTGACTCTGGGGCCAACGTCCTGACTTTC.

The chain uses TRBV5-4 and TRBJ2-2, with 11 bases that match TRBD1. From germline, CDR1 is SGHNT and CDR2 YYREEE (reference sequence). V lost 2 bases to trimming and J lost 7 bases; unmatched junction nucleotides: 13. This CDR3 spans 18 amino acids. The CDR3 DNA follows: TGTGCCAGCAGCTTTGGGATGTTCGGACAGGGGGCCGTCGGGGAGCTGTTTTTT. Translating it yields CASSFGMFGQGAVGELFF.

The rearrangement joins TRBV5-4 to TRBJ2-7, with 11 bases lining up with TRBD2. CDR1 SGHNT and CDR2 YYREEE come from the germline V gene (reference sequence). CDR3 size: 16 residues. J was trimmed by 0 bases and V by 4 bases; bases with no gene match: 6. CDR3 protein: CASSGAGTSGSYEQYF. CDR3 DNA: TGTGCCAGCAGCGGAGCCGGGACTAGCGGCTCCTACGAGCAGTACTTC.

The J gene is TRBJ1-4, the V gene TRBV25-1; TRBD1 is a possible D gene (6 bases). CDR3 size: 13 residues. In germline, CDR1 is MGHDK, CDR2 SYGVNS. V gave up 6 bases and J gave up 8 bases, with 13 bases separating them. CDR3 DNA sequence: TGTGCCAGCAGCAAAGGGGGAGAGGAAAAACTGTTTTTT. This encodes CASSKGGEEKLFF.

V is TRBV5-4 and J is TRBJ2-6; 8 bases line up with TRBD1. V lost 2 bases, J lost 2 bases, and 6 bases stayed unmatched. Germline-derived CDR1 and CDR2 are SGHNT and YYREEE (reference sequence). This CDR3 contains 17 residues. In DNA form, the CDR3 reads TGTGCCAGCAGCTTCGGGCAGGGGGCGCCTGGGGCCAACGTCCTGACTTTC. Its protein product is CASSFGQGAPGANVLTF.

This clone appeared a few times. The rearrangement uses TRBV9 and TRBJ1-3, with TRBD1 as a possible D gene (6 bases). Germline CDR1 and CDR2: SGDLS and YYNGEE. The CDR3 has 14 residues. Trimming shortened V by 7 bases and J by 1 base, and 12 bases separated the two germline ends. The DNA for the CDR3 is TGTGCCAGCGAGCGGGGGCAGTCTGGAAACACCATATATTTT. As protein: CASERGQSGNTIYF.

This chain joins TRBV5-1 and TRBJ2-1; D might be TRBD2 (6 bases). The germline V gene has CDR1 SGHRS and CDR2 YFSETQ. Deletions cut 0 bases from V and 3 bases from J, with 10 bases between. The CDR3 totals 15 residues. The CDR3 DNA follows: TGCGCCAGCAGCTTGGTCGGGGGAATCTACAATGAGCAGTTCTTC. Protein product: CASSLVGGIYNEQFF.

This chain uses TRBV18 with TRBJ1-1; D is perhaps TRBD1 (6 bases). V was shortened by 3 bases and J by 8 bases, with 13 bases between the two germline ends. The CDR3 covers 13 residues. The V gene's germline CDR1 is KGHSH and CDR2 LQKENI. CDR3 nucleotide sequence: TGTGCCAGCTCACCGCTTACAGGGAGAGAAGCTTTCTTT. Protein product: CASSPLTGREAFF.

V usage is TRBV6-2 or TRBV6-3 and J usage is TRBJ2-3; 7 positions agree with TRBD1. CDR1 and CDR2 (germline): MNHEY, SVGEGT. This CDR3 spans 18 amino acids. Trimming at V came to 0 bases and at J to 3 bases, leaving 12 bases not matched to a gene. CDR3: CASSYSKRTGVGTDTQYF. The CDR3 coding sequence is TGTGCCAGCAGTTACTCAAAACGAACAGGGGTAGGAACAGATACGCAGTATTTT.

In DNA, the CDR3 is TGTGCCAGCAGCTTAGGGGCGGGGGTGAGGAACACTGAAGCTTTCTTT. The encoded protein is CASSLGAGVRNTEAFF. This chain links TRBV7-9 with TRBJ1-1; the D gene is possibly TRBD1 (5 bases). The CDR3 sequence is 16 residues long. From germline, CDR1 is SEHNR and CDR2 FQNEAQ (reference sequence). Trimming removed 1 base at V and 1 base at J, with 13 bases between.

This rearrangement joins TRBV30 to TRBJ1-1; 8 positions agree with TRBD1. CDR1 GTSNPN and CDR2 SVGIG come from the germline V gene (reference sequence). The CDR3 has 13 amino acids. V gave up 4 bases and J gave up 11 bases; unmatched junction bases: 12. CDR3 sequence: CAWIRTGGQGAFF. CDR3 DNA sequence: TGTGCCTGGATCAGAACAGGGGGGCAAGGCGCTTTCTTT. The whole variable domain, remainder taken from reference TRBV30 and TRBJ1-1, is SQTIHQWPATLVQPVGSPLSLECTVEGTSNPNLYWYRQAAGRGLQLLFYSVGIGQISSEVPQNLSASRPQDRQFILSSKKLLLSDSGFYLCAWIRTGGQGAFFGQGTRLTVV.

The chain joins TRBV18 to TRBJ2-7, with 10 bases aligning to TRBD1. Germline trimming cut 5 bases from V and 2 bases from J; bases unmatched to any gene: 15. The germline V gene has CDR1 KGHSH and CDR2 LQKENI. The length of the CDR3 is 18 residues. The DNA of the CDR3 is TGTGCCAGCTCAGCCACCGGGACCGGGACAGGGGTAGCCTACGAGCAGTACTTC. This gives the protein CASSATGTGTGVAYEQYF.